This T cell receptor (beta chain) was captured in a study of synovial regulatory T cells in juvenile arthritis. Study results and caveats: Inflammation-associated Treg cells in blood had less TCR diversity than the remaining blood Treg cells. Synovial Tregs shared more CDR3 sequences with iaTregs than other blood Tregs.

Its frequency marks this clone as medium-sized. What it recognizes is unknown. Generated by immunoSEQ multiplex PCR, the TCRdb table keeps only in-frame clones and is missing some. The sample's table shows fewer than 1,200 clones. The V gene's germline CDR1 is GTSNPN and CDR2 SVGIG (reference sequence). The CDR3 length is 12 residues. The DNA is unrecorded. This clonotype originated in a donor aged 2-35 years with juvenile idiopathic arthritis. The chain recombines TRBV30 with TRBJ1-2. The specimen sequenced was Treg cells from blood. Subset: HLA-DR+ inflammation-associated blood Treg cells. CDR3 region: CAWRLGYYGYTF.